This T cell receptor (beta chain) is drawn from a study of blood T cell repertoires in COVID-19 (dated by TCRdb to the early 2020s). Regarding the research as a whole: Collaborator samples came from the United States, Italy and Spain and covered acute and convalescent phases of COVID-19. The repertoires were made available in a free public database intended to serve as a resource for research on the immune response to SARS-CoV-2. The prospective study material was composed of cDNA or gDNA derived from T cells, B-cell-depleted T cells, or PBMCs. The sample metadata nearly always contained a de-identified subject ID, COVID-19 status, age in years and sex. Deeply sampled blood TCRbeta repertoires from subjects exposed to, actively infected with, or recovered from COVID-19 were included in the dataset. HLA class I and class II types, where available, came from metadata supplied by the sample provider rather than from assay-based typing. The samples were drawn from two sources: the first 160 participants of the ongoing ImmuneRACE study, and 1,200 or so subjects contributed by 6 global collaborators. The research as a whole found: How much clinical and demographic metadata was included differed by source and by participant, and the metadata was provided uncurated.

The germline V gene gives CDR1 as MDHEN and CDR2 as SYDVKM. V gives up 4 bases and J gives up 4 bases, and the segment between their germline ends measures 14 bases. Taken from cysteine to phenylalanine, the CDR3 has 15 residues. CDR3 DNA only is kept here, 45 bases in frame from base 1. A single count supports this clone. The specificity of this receptor is unknown. Per-base quality was not reported, and no clone a single base away is much larger than it. The immunoSEQ Assay, a bias-controlled multiplex PCR, was used to amplify TCRbeta CDR3 regions from genomic DNA. The study's own analysis went as follows. The number of nucleated cells in each sample was estimated by amplification of reference gene primers within the assay. To quantify the absolute abundance of each unique TCRbeta CDR3 rearrangement, sequence reads were collapsed and filtered. For each sample, productive Simpson clonality was calculated as the square root of Simpson's diversity index across productive rearrangements. In TCRdb, the immuneACCESS table is reduced to in-frame sequences with V and J assigned. These tables do not hold every clone; where another copy was compared, an unresolved V gene accounts for under half, and the others remain unexplained. From that table come the V and J calls and clone size; the DNA was used to work out D and trimming. The sample has over 15,000 clones on record, 86% of them singletons. Of the sample, 17% is held by the ten largest clones.

The collaborating institutions used their own protocols to collect whole blood in K2EDTA tubes. For TCRbeta analysis, collaborator samples were shipped as frozen whole blood, as isolated PBMCs, or as DNA extracted from either sample type. Sequencing was carried out using peripheral blood. The sequence joins TRBV28 to TRBJ2-1; there is no confident call for the D gene. The sequence was obtained from a man between 65 and 79 years old with acute or convalescent COVID-19. In nucleotides, the sequence is TGTGCCAGCAGTTCGTCCGGCGGTGAATACAATGAGCAGTTCTTC. It is translated as CASSSSGGEYNEQFF.